These 14 T cell receptor beta chains came from one sample sequenced in a study of T cell repertoires in cytomegalovirus infection. TCRdb recomputed calls from the reads with MiXCR, one row per CDR3 protein. The table lists approximately 630,000 distinct CDR3 sequences, around 24% of them singletons. Sequencing used CD8+ T cells from PBMCs. The source of these receptors is a human donor in good health (CMV status not recorded). Some clones in this sample may be carry-over from other donors' samples.

This chain joins TRBV29-1 and TRBJ2-2, with unresolved D. Germline assignment: CDR1 SQVTM and CDR2 ANQGSEA. The CDR3 sequence is 13 residues long. This CDR3 reads CSWENENTGELFF. Written as DNA, the CDR3 is TGCAGTTGGGAAAACGAAAACACCGGGGAGCTGTTTTTT.

This clonotype was counted many times. The gene calls are TRBV7-6 and TRBJ1-4; 7 nucleotides align to TRBD1. V shed 2 bases and J 5 bases; nucleotides not matched to a gene: 5. Germline V gives CDR1 SGHVS, CDR2 FNYEAQ. CDR3 length: 15 amino acids. CDR3 in DNA: TGTGCCAGCAGCTTACCGGGACAGACAAATGAAAAACTGTTTTTT. Amino acids: CASSLPGQTNEKLFF.

In its sample, this clonotype was seen many times. This sequence joins TRBV4-2 and TRBJ2-7, with no clear D. Germline-derived CDR1 and CDR2 are LGHNA and YNFKEQ. Trimming removed 0 bases at V and 0 bases at J, with 9 bases between. The CDR3 is made up of 15 amino acids. The CDR3 spells CASSQDYGSSYEQYF. CDR3 coding DNA: TGTGCCAGCAGCCAAGATTATGGGTCCTCCTACGAGCAGTACTTC.

Ten or more counts support this clonotype. The gene calls are TRBV25-1 and TRBJ2-3, with D tentatively TRBD2 (5 bases). This CDR3 spans 16 amino acids. The germline CDR1 and CDR2 sequences are MGHDK and SYGVNS. V gave up 4 bases and J gave up 2 bases, with 16 bases separating them. The CDR3 DNA is TGTGCCAGCAGTGGATTTGGGGAGAGGTCCACAGATACGCAGTATTTT. This encodes CASSGFGERSTDTQYF.

This clonotype was found once. This chain connects TRBV28 to TRBJ2-3; D is unresolved. The ends were cut back, 7 bases at V and 4 bases at J, with 18 bases in the middle. The germline gives CDR1 MDHEN, CDR2 SYDVKM. The length of the CDR3 is 15 residues. This CDR3 is CASTFHRRPPDTQYF. Here the CDR3 DNA reads TGTGCCAGCACATTCCACCGGCGTCCGCCAGATACGCAGTATTTT.

Comments on this clonotype: This sequence may be a read error, since a much larger clone differs from it by one base. This chain joins TRBV7-9 and TRBJ2-3, with 8 bases that match TRBD2. This CDR3 is built from 15 residues. Germline CDR1 reads SEHNR; CDR2 reads FQNEAQ (reference sequence). CDR3 in amino acids: CDSTPFGGATDTQYF. The DNA for the CDR3 is TGTGACAGCACCCCGTTCGGGGGGGCCACAGATACGCAGTATTTT.

This chain connects TRBV12-3 or TRBV12-4 to TRBJ2-7, with 8 bases aligning to TRBD1. J was trimmed by 1 base and V by 8 bases; bases with no gene match: 7. The CDR3 spans 14 residues. Here the CDR3 DNA reads TGTGCCAGCTCTGGGACAGGAGAATCCTACGAGCAGTACTTC. The encoded protein is CASSGTGESYEQYF.

This clonotype was found a few times. The rearrangement joins TRBV29-1 to TRBJ1-3; maybe TRBD1 (5 bases). V was shortened by 5 bases and J by 4 bases, with 18 bases between the two germline ends. The germline V gene encodes CDR1 SQVTM and CDR2 ANQGSEA. The CDR3 loop spans 15 amino acids. CDR3 bases: TGCAGCGTTTATGGCGGGGGAGATTTGGGAAACACCATATATTTT. Protein: CSVYGGGDLGNTIYF.

In this sample, this clonotype turned up once. The chain joins TRBV9 to TRBJ2-7; 9 bases fit TRBD1. The CDR3 length is 16 residues. V shed 3 bases and J 1 base; nucleotides not matched to a gene: 8. Germline V lookup: CDR1 SGDLS, CDR2 YYNGEE. The CDR3: CASSGRGQGRSYEQYF. The DNA of the CDR3 is TGTGCCAGCAGCGGACGCGGACAGGGGAGGTCCTACGAGCAGTACTTC. Filled out from reference TRBV9 and TRBJ2-7, the complete variable domain reads DSGVTQTPKHLITATGQRVTLRCSPRSGDLSVYWYQQSLDQGLQFLIQYYNGEERAKGNILERFSAQQFPDLHSELNLSSLELGDSALYFCASSGRGQGRSYEQYFGPGTRLTVT.

CDR3 sequence (DNA): TGTGCCAGCACCCACCCCCCTCAGGGGCCGGGCTATGGCTACACCTTC. It codes for CASTHPPQGPGYGYTF. This chain links TRBV28 with TRBJ1-2, with a possible D match to TRBD1 (6 bases). Germline values: CDR1 MDHEN, CDR2 SYDVKM. The CDR3 is 16 residues long. The V end was cut by 7 bases, the J end by 4 bases, with 22 bases between.

A few counts support this clonotype. J is TRBJ1-2 and V is TRBV20-1; D remains unclear. The CDR3 covers 12 residues. V lost 6 bases to trimming and J lost 2 bases, with 10 bases between them. The germline gives CDR1 DFQATT, CDR2 SNEGSKA (reference sequence). CDR3 coding DNA: TGCAGTGCGTACGCGGAGAACTATGGCTACACCTTC. This translates into CSAYAENYGYTF.

This clonotype was counted a few times. The rearrangement links TRBV7-8 to TRBJ1-1; the D gene is possibly TRBD1 (5 bases). CDR3 size: 13 residues. Germline CDR1 SGHVS, CDR2 FQNEAQ. V lost 6 bases and J lost 4, with 12 bases in between. CDR3 residues: CASRGEGSTEAFF. CDR3 nucleotides: TGTGCCAGCAGAGGGGAGGGGAGCACTGAAGCTTTCTTT. The variable domain in full, with the rest retrieved from reference TRBV7-8 and TRBJ1-1, is GAGVSQSPRYKVAKRGQDVALRCDPISGHVSLFWYQQALGQGPEFLTYFQNEAQLDKSGLPSDRFFAERPEGSVSTLKIQRTQQEDSAVYLCASRGEGSTEAFFGQGTRLTVV.

This clonotype has at least ten counts. The chain links TRBV7-2 to TRBJ2-7; D call uncertain. The CDR3 sequence is 13 residues long. V was trimmed by 1 base and J by 1 base, leaving 5 bases between them. CDR1 and CDR2 (germline): SGHTA, FQGNSA. The CDR3 reads CASSLDPSYEQYF. In DNA, the CDR3 is TGTGCCAGCAGCTTAGACCCTTCCTACGAGCAGTACTTC.

This clonotype was detected only a few times. J is TRBJ2-1 and V is TRBV7-9; no firm D call. Between the trimmed V and J ends, which lost 8 bases and 2 bases, there was a span of 7 bases. The germline gives CDR1 SEHNR, CDR2 FQNEAQ (reference sequence). This CDR3 spans 12 amino acids. CDR3 nucleotide sequence: TGTGCCAGCTATTTACCCTACAATGAGCAGTTCTTC. Translated: CASYLPYNEQFF. The full variable domain, in which reference TRBV7-9 and TRBJ2-1 provide the parts outside the CDR3, is DTGVSQNPRHKITKRGQNVTFRCDPISEHNRLYWYRQTLGQGPEFLTYFQNEAQLEKSRLLSDRFSAERPKGSFSTLEIQRTEQGDSAMYLCASYLPYNEQFFGPGTRLTVL.